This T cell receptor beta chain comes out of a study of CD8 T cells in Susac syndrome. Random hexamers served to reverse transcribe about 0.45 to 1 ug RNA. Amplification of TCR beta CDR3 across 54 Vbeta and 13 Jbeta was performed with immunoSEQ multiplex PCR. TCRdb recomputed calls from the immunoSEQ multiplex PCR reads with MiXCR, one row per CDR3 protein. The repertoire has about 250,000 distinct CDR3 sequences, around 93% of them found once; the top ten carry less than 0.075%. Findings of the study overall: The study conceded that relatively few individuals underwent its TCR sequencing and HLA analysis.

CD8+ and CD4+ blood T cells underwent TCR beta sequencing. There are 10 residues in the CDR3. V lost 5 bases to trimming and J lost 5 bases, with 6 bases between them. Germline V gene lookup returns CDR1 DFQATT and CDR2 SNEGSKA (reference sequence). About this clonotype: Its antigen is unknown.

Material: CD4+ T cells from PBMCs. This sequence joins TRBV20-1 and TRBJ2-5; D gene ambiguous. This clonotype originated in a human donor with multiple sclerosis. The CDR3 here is CSAGWETQYF. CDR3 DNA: TGCAGTGCTGGGTGGGAGACCCAGTACTTC.